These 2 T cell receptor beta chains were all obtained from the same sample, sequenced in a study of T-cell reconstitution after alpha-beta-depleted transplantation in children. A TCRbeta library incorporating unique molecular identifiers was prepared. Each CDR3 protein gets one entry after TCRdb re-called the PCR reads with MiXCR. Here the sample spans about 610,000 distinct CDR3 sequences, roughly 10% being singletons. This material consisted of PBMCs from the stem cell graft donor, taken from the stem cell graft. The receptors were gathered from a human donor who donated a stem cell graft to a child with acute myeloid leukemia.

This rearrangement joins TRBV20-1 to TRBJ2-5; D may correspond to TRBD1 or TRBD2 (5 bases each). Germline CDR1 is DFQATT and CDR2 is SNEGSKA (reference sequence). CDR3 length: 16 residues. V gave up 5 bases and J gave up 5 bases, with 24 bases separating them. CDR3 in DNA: TGCAGTGCTCAGCTAGAGGGGCGGGTTAGGAGGGAGACCCAGTACTTC. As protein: CSAQLEGRVRRETQYF.

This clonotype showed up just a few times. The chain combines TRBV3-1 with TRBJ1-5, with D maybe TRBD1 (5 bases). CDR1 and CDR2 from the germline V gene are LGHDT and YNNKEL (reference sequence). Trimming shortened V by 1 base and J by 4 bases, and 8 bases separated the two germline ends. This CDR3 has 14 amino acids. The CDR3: CASSQAGQNQPQHF. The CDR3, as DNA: TGTGCCAGCAGCCAAGCAGGGCAGAATCAGCCCCAGCATTTT.